These 8 T cell receptor beta chains came from one sample sequenced in a study of OX40 agonist ivuxolimab in advanced cancers. TCRdb keeps only in-frame clones here, not all; method: immunoSEQ multiplex PCR. The profile covers about 110,000 clones, with approximately 90% appearing a single time and under 0.85% taken by the ten largest. The specimen comprised CD4+ or CD8+ T cells sorted from blood, sampled in a trial of the OX40 agonist ivuxolimab. The receptors come from an adult with an advanced solid tumor such as melanoma, head and neck, liver or kidney cancer.

The chain carries TRBV27 and TRBJ2-2, with D perhaps TRBD2 (5 bases). The ends were cut back, 6 bases at V and 6 bases at J, with 11 bases in the middle. There are 13 residues in the CDR3. Germline V gene sequence: CDR1 MNHEY, CDR2 SMNVEV (reference sequence). The DNA of the CDR3 is TGTGCCAGCAGCTTACCGGAGGCCGGGGAGCTGTTTTTT. Amino acid sequence: CASSLPEAGELFF.

V and J are TRBV5-8 and TRBJ1-6; 10 positions agree with TRBD1. V shed 2 bases and J 8 bases; nucleotides not matched to a gene: 1. CDR1 and CDR2 from the germline V gene are SGHTS and YDEGEE. This CDR3 region has 14 residues. CDR3 sequence (DNA): TGTGCCAGCAGCTTTGACAGGGGGCATTCACCCCTCCACTTT. Translated, it gives CASSFDRGHSPLHF.

The chain recombines TRBV18 with TRBJ2-7; 11 bases match TRBD1. With 3 bases clipped from V and 6 bases from J, the junction kept 1 base outside the gene matches. Germline values: CDR1 KGHSH, CDR2 LQKENI. CDR3 length equals 13 residues. The CDR3 DNA sequence: TGTGCCAGCTCACCGGGGACAGGGGGCGAGCAGTACTTC. This codes for CASSPGTGGEQYF.

The chain has TRBV11-2 and TRBJ2-1, with D perhaps TRBD2 (6 bases). The germline gives CDR1 SGHAT, CDR2 FQNNGV. The V gene lost 3 bases and the J gene lost 9 bases, with 12 bases spanning the gap. This CDR3 has 13 residues. The DNA for the CDR3 is TGTGCCAGCAGCTTCGGGGAGGTTAGTGAGCAGTTCTTC. This gives the protein CASSFGEVSEQFF.

The chain has TRBV5-1 and TRBJ1-1; 8 nucleotides align to TRBD1. V was pared by 4 bases and J by 3 bases, with 2 bases of the junction left unmatched. Germline V CDR1 and CDR2: SGHRS, YFSETQ. The CDR3 runs 13 residues. The CDR3 region is CASSQDRDTEAFF. The DNA for the CDR3 is TGCGCCAGCAGCCAGGACAGGGACACTGAAGCTTTCTTT.

This clone came up once. The chain links TRBV7-8 to TRBJ1-2; perhaps TRBD1 as D (6 bases). Germline V gene data show CDR1 as SGHVS and CDR2 as FQNEAQ. V was pared by 8 bases and J by 5 bases, with 21 bases between. The CDR3 is made up of 15 amino acids. Here the CDR3 DNA reads TGTGCCAGCGGATTTGCGGGACAAGGGTTTTATGGCTACACCTTC. Its translation is CASGFAGQGFYGYTF.

V and J are TRBV11-2 and TRBJ2-5; perhaps TRBD1 as D (5 bases). The CDR3 loop spans 12 amino acids. Germline V gives CDR1 SGHAT, CDR2 FQNNGV. Trimming pared 7 bases from V and 5 bases from J, leaving 11 bases between. The CDR3 spells CASTQGYETQYF. In DNA, the CDR3 is TGTGCCAGCACCCAGGGTTATGAGACCCAGTACTTC.

The chain joins TRBV9 to TRBJ1-4; perhaps TRBD1 as D (5 bases). The CDR3 is made up of 15 amino acids. Deletions cut 0 bases from V and 7 bases from J, with 13 bases between. Germline CDR1 reads SGDLS; CDR2 reads YYNGEE. CDR3 residues: CASSVGQGRIEKLFF. The CDR3 nucleotides are TGTGCCAGCAGCGTAGGGCAGGGCCGAATTGAAAAACTGTTTTTT. The full variable domain, its missing parts supplied by reference TRBV9 and TRBJ1-4, is DSGVTQTPKHLITATGQRVTLRCSPRSGDLSVYWYQQSLDQGLQFLIQYYNGEERAKGNILERFSAQQFPDLHSELNLSSLELGDSALYFCASSVGQGRIEKLFFGSGTQLSVL.